This entry lists 5 T cell receptor beta chains sequenced from one sample in a study of post-analysis software for immune sequencing data. The antigens these receptors bind are not known. Study-level points and caveats: Four to six TRBV segments were significantly more frequent in patients than in controls. TRBV5-6, TRBV5-1 and TRBV20-1 were among these segments.

Incorporated into the TCR beta cDNA libraries were unique molecular identifiers, which served to reduce PCR and sequencing biases. MiXCR, applied by TCRdb to the PCR reads, yields one record per CDR3 protein. The table includes 750,000 to 950,000 distinct CDR3 sequences, 40% to 55% detected once. The specimen sequenced was blood. The receptors come from a girl aged 10-17 years with multiple sclerosis.

The chain links TRBV28 to TRBJ1-6, with D maybe TRBD1 (5 bases). Trimming removed 2 bases at V and 7 bases at J, with 24 bases between. This CDR3 comprises 19 residues. In germline, CDR1 is MDHEN, CDR2 SYDVKM. The CDR3 region is CASSLLLDWGDRSNSPLHF. The CDR3 nucleotides read TGTGCCAGCAGTTTACTTCTGGATTGGGGGGATAGGAGCAATTCACCCCTCCACTTT.

This clonotype has a handful of counts. The chain employs TRBV15 and TRBJ2-7; 13 positions agree with TRBD2. Unmatched junction bases numbered 3, after V lost 1 base and J lost 3 bases. There are 16 residues in the CDR3. Germline loops: CDR1 LNHNV, CDR2 YYDKDF (reference sequence). CDR3 in DNA: TGTGCCACCAGCAGAGCTGGACTAGCGGGAGTCTACGAGCAGTACTTC. Its translation: CATSRAGLAGVYEQYF. Supplemented by reference TRBV15 and TRBJ2-7, the full variable domain reads DAMVIQNPRYQVTQFGKPVTLSCSQTLNHNVMYWYQQKSSQAPKLLFHYYDKDFNNEADTPDNFQSRRPNTSFCFLDIRSPGLGDTAMYLCATSRAGLAGVYEQYFGPGTRLTVT.

The rearrangement joins TRBV12-3 or TRBV12-4 to TRBJ2-4; 12 bases map to TRBD2. The CDR3 has 17 residues. The junction had 9 bases not matched to a gene; V was cut back by 4 bases and J by 5 bases. CDR3: CASSSLTSGRGQNIQYF. DNA of the CDR3: TGTGCCAGCAGTTCCCTGACTAGCGGGAGAGGCCAAAACATTCAGTACTTC.

Worth noting for this clonotype: This may arise from a read error, as a much more abundant clone is one base away. The chain uses TRBV29-1 and TRBJ2-5, with D possibly matching TRBD2 (6 bases). CDR3 length: 13 amino acids. Trimming removed 0 bases from V and 13 bases from J, with 18 bases in between. Germline CDR1 reads SQVTM; CDR2 reads ANQGSEA. CDR3 loop: CSVEEGGGYERYF. The CDR3 region has the DNA TGCAGCGTTGAAGAGGGAGGAGGCTACGAGCGGTACTTC.

This clonotype was detected only a few times. V is TRBV29-1 and J is TRBJ1-4; D might be TRBD1 (6 bases). Germline CDR1 and CDR2: SQVTM and ANQGSEA. This CDR3 is built from 15 residues. The ends were cut back, 0 bases at V and 7 bases at J, with 15 bases in the middle. The CDR3 region is CSVEEVGAGSEKLFF. Written as DNA, the CDR3 is TGCAGCGTTGAAGAGGTGGGGGCAGGGTCTGAAAAACTGTTTTTT.